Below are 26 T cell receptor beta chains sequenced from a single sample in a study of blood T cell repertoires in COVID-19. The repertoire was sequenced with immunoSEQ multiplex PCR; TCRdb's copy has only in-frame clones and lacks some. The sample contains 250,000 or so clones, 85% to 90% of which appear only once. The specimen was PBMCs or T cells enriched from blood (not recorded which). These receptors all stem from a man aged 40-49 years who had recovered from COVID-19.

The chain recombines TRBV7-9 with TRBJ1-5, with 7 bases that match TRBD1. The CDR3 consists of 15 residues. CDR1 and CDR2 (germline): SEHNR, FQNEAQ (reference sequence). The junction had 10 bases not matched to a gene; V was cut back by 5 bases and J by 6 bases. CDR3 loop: CASSPTGATTQPQHF. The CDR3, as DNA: TGTGCCAGCAGCCCTACAGGGGCGACGACTCAGCCCCAGCATTTT.

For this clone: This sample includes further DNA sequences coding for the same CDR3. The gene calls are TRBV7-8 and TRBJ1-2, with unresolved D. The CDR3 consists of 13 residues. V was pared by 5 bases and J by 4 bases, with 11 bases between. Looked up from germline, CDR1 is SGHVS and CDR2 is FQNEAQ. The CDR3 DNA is TGTGCCAGCAGCCGCTTGAGCTTCTATGGCTACACCTTC. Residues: CASSRLSFYGYTF.

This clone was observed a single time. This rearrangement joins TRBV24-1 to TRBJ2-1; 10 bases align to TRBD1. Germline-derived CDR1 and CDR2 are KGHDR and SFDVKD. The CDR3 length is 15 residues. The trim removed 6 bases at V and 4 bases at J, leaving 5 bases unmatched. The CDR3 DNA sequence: TGTGCCACCAGTAAGGCGGGACAGGGGTACAATGAGCAGTTCTTC. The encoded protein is CATSKAGQGYNEQFF.

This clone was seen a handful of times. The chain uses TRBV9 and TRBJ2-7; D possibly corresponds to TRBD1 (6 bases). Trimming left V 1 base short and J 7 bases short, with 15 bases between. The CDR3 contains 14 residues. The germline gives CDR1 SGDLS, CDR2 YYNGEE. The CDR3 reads CASSVSQGSVEQYF. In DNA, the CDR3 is TGTGCCAGCAGCGTAAGCCAGGGGTCCGTGGAGCAGTACTTC.

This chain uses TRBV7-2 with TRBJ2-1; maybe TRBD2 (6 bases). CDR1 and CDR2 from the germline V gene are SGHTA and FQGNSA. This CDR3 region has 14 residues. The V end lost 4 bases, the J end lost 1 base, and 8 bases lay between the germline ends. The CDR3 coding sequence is TGTGCCAGCAGCTCCGGGACTTCCTACAATGAGCAGTTCTTC. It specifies CASSSGTSYNEQFF.

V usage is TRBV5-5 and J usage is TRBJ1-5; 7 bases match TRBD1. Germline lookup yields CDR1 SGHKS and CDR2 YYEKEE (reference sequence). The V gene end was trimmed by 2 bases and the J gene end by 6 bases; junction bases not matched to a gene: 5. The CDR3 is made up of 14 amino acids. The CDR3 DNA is TGTGCCAGCAGCTTAGGAGACAGGGTTCAGCCCCAGCATTTT. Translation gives CASSLGDRVQPQHF.

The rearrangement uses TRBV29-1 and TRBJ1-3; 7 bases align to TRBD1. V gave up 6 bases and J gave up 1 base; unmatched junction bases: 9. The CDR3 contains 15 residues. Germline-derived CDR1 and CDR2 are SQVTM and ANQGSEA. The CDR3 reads CSVRTGIGSGNTIYF. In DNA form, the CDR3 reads TGCAGCGTCAGGACAGGAATAGGATCTGGAAACACCATATATTTT.

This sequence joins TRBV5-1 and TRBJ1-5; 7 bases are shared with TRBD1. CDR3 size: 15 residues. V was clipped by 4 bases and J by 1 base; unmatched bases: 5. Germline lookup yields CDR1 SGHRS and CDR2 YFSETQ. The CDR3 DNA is TGCGCCAGCAGCCCAGGGGGAGAAAGCAATCAGCCCCAGCATTTT. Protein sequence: CASSPGGESNQPQHF.

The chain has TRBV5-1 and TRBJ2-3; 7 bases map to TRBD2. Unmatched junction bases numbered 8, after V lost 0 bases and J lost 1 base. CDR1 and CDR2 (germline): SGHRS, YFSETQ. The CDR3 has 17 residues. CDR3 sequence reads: CASSLGGSTGRTDTQYF. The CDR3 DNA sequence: TGCGCCAGCAGCTTGGGCGGGAGCACGGGGCGCACAGATACGCAGTATTTT. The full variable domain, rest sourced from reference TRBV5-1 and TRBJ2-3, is KAGVTQTPRYLIKTRGQQVTLSCSPISGHRSVSWYQQTPGQGLQFLFEYFSETQRNKGNFPGRFSGRQFSNSRSEMNVSTLELGDSALYLCASSLGGSTGRTDTQYFGPGTRLTVL.

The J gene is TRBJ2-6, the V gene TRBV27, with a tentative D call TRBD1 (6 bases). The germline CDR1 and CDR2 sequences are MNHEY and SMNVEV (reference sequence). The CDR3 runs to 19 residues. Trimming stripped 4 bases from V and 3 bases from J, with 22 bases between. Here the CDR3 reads CASSSRQTGTLGGANVLTF. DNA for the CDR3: TGTGCCAGCAGTTCCCGTCAAACCGGGACATTGGGTGGGGCCAACGTCCTGACTTTC.

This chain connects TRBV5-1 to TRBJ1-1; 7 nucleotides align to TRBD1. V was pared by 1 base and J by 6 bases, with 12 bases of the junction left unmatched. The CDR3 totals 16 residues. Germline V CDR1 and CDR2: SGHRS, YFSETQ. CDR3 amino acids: CASSLSIAGGNSEAFF. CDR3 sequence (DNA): TGCGCCAGCAGCTTGAGTATAGCAGGGGGTAACTCTGAAGCTTTCTTT.

The CDR3 is CASSLFGGSSGNTIYF. As DNA, the CDR3 is TGTGCCAGCAGCTTGTTTGGGGGGAGCTCTGGAAACACCATATATTTT. V and J are TRBV5-6 and TRBJ1-3; tentative D call: TRBD1 (5 bases). Trimming took 1 base from V and 0 from J, leaving 11 bases between them. This CDR3 has 16 residues. From germline, CDR1 is SGHDT and CDR2 YYEEEE.

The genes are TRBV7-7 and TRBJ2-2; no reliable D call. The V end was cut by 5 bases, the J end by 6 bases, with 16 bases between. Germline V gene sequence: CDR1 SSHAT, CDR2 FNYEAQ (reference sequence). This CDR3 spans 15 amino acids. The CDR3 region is CASSPRSSGPGELFF. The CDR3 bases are TGTGCCAGCAGCCCTCGGAGTTCCGGCCCCGGGGAGCTGTTTTTT. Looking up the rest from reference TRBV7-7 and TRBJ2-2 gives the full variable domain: GAGVSQSPRYKVTKRGQDVTLRCDPISSHATLYWYQQALGQGPEFLTYFNYEAQPDKSGLPSDRFSAERPEGSISTLTIQRTEQRDSAMYRCASSPRSSGPGELFFGEGSRLTVL.

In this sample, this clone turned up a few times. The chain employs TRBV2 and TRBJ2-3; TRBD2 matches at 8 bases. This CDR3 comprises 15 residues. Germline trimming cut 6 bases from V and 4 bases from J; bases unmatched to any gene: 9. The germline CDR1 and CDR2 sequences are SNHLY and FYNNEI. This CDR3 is CASSDPLAVSDTQYF. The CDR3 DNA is TGTGCCAGCAGCGATCCACTAGCGGTGTCAGATACGCAGTATTTT.

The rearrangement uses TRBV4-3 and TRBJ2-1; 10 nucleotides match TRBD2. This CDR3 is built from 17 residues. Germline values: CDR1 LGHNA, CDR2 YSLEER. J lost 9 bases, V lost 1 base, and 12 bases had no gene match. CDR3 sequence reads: CASSQGSSGSFMGEQFF. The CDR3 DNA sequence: TGCGCCAGCAGCCAAGGGTCTAGCGGGAGTTTTATGGGTGAGCAGTTCTTC.

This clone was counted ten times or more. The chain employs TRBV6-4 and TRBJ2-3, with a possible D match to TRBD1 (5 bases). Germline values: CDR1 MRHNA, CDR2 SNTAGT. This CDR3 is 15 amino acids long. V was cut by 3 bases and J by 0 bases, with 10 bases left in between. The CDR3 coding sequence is TGTGCCAGCAGTGATCGGGCAGGGAGCACAGATACGCAGTATTTT. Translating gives CASSDRAGSTDTQYF.

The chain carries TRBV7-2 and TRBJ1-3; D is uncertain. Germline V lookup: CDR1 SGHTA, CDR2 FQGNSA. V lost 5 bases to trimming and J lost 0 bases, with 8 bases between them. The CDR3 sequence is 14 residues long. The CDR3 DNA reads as TGTGCCAGCAGCCCGAGGAACTCTGGAAACACCATATATTTT. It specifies CASSPRNSGNTIYF. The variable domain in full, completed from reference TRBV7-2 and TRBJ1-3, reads GAGVSQSPSNKVTEKGKDVELRCDPISGHTALYWYRQSLGQGLEFLIYFQGNSAPDKSGLPSDRFSAERTGGSVSTLTIQRTQQEDSAVYLCASSPRNSGNTIYFGEGSWLTVV.

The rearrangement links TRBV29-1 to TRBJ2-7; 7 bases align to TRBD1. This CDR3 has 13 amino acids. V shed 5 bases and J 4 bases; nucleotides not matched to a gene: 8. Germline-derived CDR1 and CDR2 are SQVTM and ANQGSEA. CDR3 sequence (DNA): TGCAGCGTTCTAACAGGGGATTTTTACGAGCAGTACTTC. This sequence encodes CSVLTGDFYEQYF.

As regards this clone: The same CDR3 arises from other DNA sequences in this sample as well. CDR3 region: CASSFGQGSYEQYF. CDR3 sequence (DNA): TGTGCCAGCAGTTTCGGACAGGGTTCCTACGAGCAGTACTTC. This sequence joins TRBV6-5 and TRBJ2-7; TRBD1 agrees at 8 bases. This CDR3 comprises 14 residues. The V gene's germline CDR1 is MNHEY and CDR2 SVGAGI. V dropped 4 bases and J dropped 1; count of bases not matched to a gene: 3.

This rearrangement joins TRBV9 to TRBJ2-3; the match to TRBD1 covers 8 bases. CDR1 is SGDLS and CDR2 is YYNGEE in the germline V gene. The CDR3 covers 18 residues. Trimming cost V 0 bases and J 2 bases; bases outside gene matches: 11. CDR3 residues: CASSVATPGQGFTDTQYF. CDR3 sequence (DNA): TGTGCCAGCAGCGTAGCTACCCCAGGACAGGGATTCACAGATACGCAGTATTTT.

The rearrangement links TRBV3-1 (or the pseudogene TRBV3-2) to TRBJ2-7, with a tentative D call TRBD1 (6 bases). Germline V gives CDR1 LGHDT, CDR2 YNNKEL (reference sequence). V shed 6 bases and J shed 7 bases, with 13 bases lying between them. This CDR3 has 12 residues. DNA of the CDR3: TGTGCCAGCAGGCGGACAGCCGGGGAGCAGTACTTC. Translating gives CASRRTAGEQYF.

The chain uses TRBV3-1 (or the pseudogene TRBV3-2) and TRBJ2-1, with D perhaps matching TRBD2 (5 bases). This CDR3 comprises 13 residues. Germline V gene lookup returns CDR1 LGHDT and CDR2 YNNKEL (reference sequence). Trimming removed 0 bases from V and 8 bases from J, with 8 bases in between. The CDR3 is CASSQDGSHEQFF. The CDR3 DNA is TGTGCCAGCAGCCAAGATGGGAGCCATGAGCAGTTCTTC.

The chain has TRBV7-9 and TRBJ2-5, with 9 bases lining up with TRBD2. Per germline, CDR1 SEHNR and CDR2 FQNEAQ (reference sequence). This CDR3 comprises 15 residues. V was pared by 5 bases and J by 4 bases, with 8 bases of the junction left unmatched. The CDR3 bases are TGTGCCAGCAGCCAGCTGCGGACTAGCGTAGAGACCCAGTACTTC. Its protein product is CASSQLRTSVETQYF.

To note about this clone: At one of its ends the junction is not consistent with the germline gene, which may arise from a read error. This chain's CDR3 is CASSPGQPTEAFF. CDR3 nucleotide sequence: TGTGCCAGCAGCCCCGGACAGCCCACTGAGGCTTTCTTT. This chain uses TRBV7-9 with TRBJ1-1; a weak D match, TRBD1 (6 bases). The CDR3 contains 13 residues. Per germline, CDR1 SEHNR and CDR2 FQNEAQ (reference sequence).

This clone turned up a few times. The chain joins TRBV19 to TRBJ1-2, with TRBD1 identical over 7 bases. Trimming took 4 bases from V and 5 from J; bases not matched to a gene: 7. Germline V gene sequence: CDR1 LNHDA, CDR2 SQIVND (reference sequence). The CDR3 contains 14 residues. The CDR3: CASSKPGQKYGYTF. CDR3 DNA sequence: TGTGCCAGTAGTAAACCGGGACAGAAATATGGCTACACCTTC.

This CDR3 is CASSLAGFSTEAFF. CDR3 coding DNA: TGCGCCAGCAGCTTGGCAGGGTTTAGCACTGAAGCTTTCTTT. V usage is TRBV5-1 and J usage is TRBJ1-1; D perhaps matches TRBD1 (5 bases). CDR3 length: 14 amino acids. In germline, CDR1 is SGHRS, CDR2 YFSETQ. The V end was cut by 0 bases, the J end by 4 bases, with 10 bases between.